The 5 T cell receptor beta chains presented below share a single source sample, sequenced in a study of tumor and adjacent non-tumor tissue in lung cancer. Three rounds of nested PCR, following a modified ARM-PCR protocol, produced the TCRbeta library. TCRdb reprocessed the multiplex PCR reads with MiXCR, giving one entry per CDR3 protein. Among approximately 120,000 distinct CDR3 sequences, roughly 80% were seen once, and the ten largest hold 37%. The template was RNA from unsorted bulk tissue. The sample consisted of lung tumor tissue. The receptors stem from a woman in her sixties with non-small cell lung cancer.

As concerns this clonotype: The CDR3 end shows no conserved phenylalanine or tryptophan, and so a read error is likely. The chain couples TRBV11-1 to TRBJ1-2; TRBD1 is a possible D gene (6 bases). V lost 6 bases, J lost 7 bases, and 18 bases lay in between. This CDR3 contains 14 residues. The V gene's germline CDR1 is SGHAT and CDR2 FQDESV (reference sequence). In nucleotides, the CDR3 is TGTGCCAGCAGTTCACAGGGCCCGCTATCTGGCTACACCGTC. Its translation is CASSSQGPLSGYTV.

A remark on this clonotype: Compared with germline, one end of the junction differs, possibly owing to a read error. The V and J genes are TRBV11-2 and TRBJ2-2, with D possibly being TRBD1 or TRBD2 (5 bases each). The germline V gene has CDR1 SGHAT and CDR2 FQNNGV. The CDR3 is made up of 12 amino acids. This CDR3 reads CAGSADTGELLF. The CDR3 region has the DNA TGTGCCGGAAGCGCGGACACCGGGGAGCTGTTATTT.

With respect to this clonotype: It may be a read error: a sequence one base away is much more abundant. The chain has TRBV12-3 or TRBV12-4 and TRBJ1-1; 8 bases are shared with TRBD1. The CDR3 is made up of 15 amino acids. V gave up 4 bases and J gave up 3 bases; unmatched junction bases: 7. The DNA of the CDR3 is TGTGCCAGCAGTTACGCGGACAGGGAGGACACTGAAGCTTTCTTT. Amino acids: CASSYADREDTEAFF.

A word on this clonotype: A much larger clone lies one base from this, so it may be a read error. The V and J genes are TRBV6-2 or TRBV6-3 and TRBJ2-2, with unresolved D. Germline V gene data show CDR1 as MNHEY and CDR2 as SVGEGT. The CDR3 has 12 amino acids. For the CDR3, the DNA is TGTGCCAGGTTCCAAGGCACCGTGGAGCTGTTTTTT. It translates to CARFQGTVELFF.

The chain has TRBV7-8 and TRBJ1-5; D remains unclear. The CDR3 runs 13 residues. V shed 0 bases and J shed 5 bases, with 5 bases lying between them. The germline V gene has CDR1 SGHVS and CDR2 FQNEAQ. The CDR3 loop reads CASSLARDQPQHF. DNA of the CDR3: TGTGCCAGCAGCTTAGCGCGAGATCAGCCCCAGCATTTT.